The 21 T cell receptor beta chains presented below share a single source sample, sequenced in a study of patients and donors after allogeneic stem cell transplantation. One entry per CDR3 protein results from TCRdb running MiXCR on the RT-PCR reads. The table has more than 850,000 distinct CDR3 sequences, roughly 18% seen once. The sequencing input was blood, either unsorted or a sorted T cell fraction (not recorded which). All receptors derive from a human donor who was either an allogeneic HSCT recipient or a stem cell or donor lymphocyte infusion donor (not recorded which). It is not recorded whose cells these are; they may come from a transplant donor.

This clonotype appeared many times. Relative to the germline gene, one junction end is altered; a read error may explain this. The chain joins TRBV7-2 to TRBJ2-7, with 10 bases aligning to TRBD2. Germline CDR1 is SGHTA and CDR2 is FQGNSA. The CDR3 covers 13 residues. The DNA of the CDR3 is TGCGCCAGCAGCTTAGCGGGGGGAAACGAGCAGTACTTC. Amino acid sequence: CASSLAGGNEQYF.

About this clonotype: An end of the junction does not agree with germline; a read error may underlie this. V usage is TRBV9 and J usage is TRBJ1-1; D is uncertain. Germline CDR1 is SGDLS and CDR2 is YYNGEE. The CDR3 is made up of 14 amino acids. Here the CDR3 reads CASSQMVGNAEAFF. CDR3 DNA sequence: TGTGCCAGCAGCCAGATGGTTGGGAACGCTGAAGCTTTCTTT.

The chain combines TRBV12-3 or TRBV12-4 with TRBJ1-2; D call uncertain. CDR3 length: 15 amino acids. V was pared by 7 bases and J by 0 bases, with 15 bases between. The chain's CDR3 is CASTRTDPSNYGYTF. The CDR3 region has the DNA TGTGCCAGCACCCGGACGGATCCTTCTAACTATGGCTACACCTTC.

V and J are TRBV10-3 and TRBJ2-7, with TRBD2 as a possible D gene (6 bases). CDR3 length: 13 residues. V was pared by 8 bases and J by 3 bases, with 14 bases between. Germline V lookup: CDR1 ENHRY, CDR2 SYGVKD. Written as DNA, the CDR3 is TGTGCCATCGGAGGGGCGACTGACTACGAGCAGTACTTC. Translation gives CAIGGATDYEQYF.

The CDR3 DNA sequence: TGCAGTGCCCCGGGACAGGGAAATTTGGGTGGATCGAACACCATATATTTT. This gives the protein CSAPGQGNLGGSNTIYF. The rearrangement uses TRBV20-1 and TRBJ1-3; 9 bases are a match to TRBD1. J lost 7 bases, V lost 6 bases, and 19 bases had no gene match. The germline CDR1 and CDR2 sequences are DFQATT and SNEGSKA (reference sequence). The CDR3 length is 17 residues.

The gene calls are TRBV7-6 and TRBJ1-3; a weak D match, TRBD1 (5 bases). Germline lookup yields CDR1 SGHVS and CDR2 FNYEAQ. This CDR3 is 19 amino acids long. Deletions cut 1 base from V and 0 bases from J, with 19 bases between. The CDR3 DNA reads TGTGCCAGCAGCTTAGTTGTGTCAGGGATTCCTAGCTCTGGAAACACCATATATTTT. It translates to CASSLVVSGIPSSGNTIYF.

This chain uses TRBV5-6 with TRBJ1-4; the D is unclear. This CDR3 contains 13 residues. CDR1 and CDR2 (germline): SGHDT, YYEEEE. Trimming removed 2 bases at V and 8 bases at J, with 10 bases between. CDR3 DNA sequence: TGTGCCAGCAGCTTATATTACGGGGAAAAACTGTTTTTT. Protein sequence: CASSLYYGEKLFF.

This clonotype was recorded a few times. The V and J genes are TRBV20-1 and TRBJ1-1, with a tentative D call TRBD1 (5 bases). This CDR3 region has 18 residues. V was cut by 0 bases and J by 3 bases, with 23 bases left in between. Germline V gene data show CDR1 as DFQATT and CDR2 as SNEGSKA (reference sequence). CDR3 residues: CSARDPPGRAGPHTEAFF. DNA of the CDR3: TGCAGTGCTAGAGATCCGCCGGGCAGGGCAGGTCCTCACACTGAAGCTTTCTTT.

In its sample, this clonotype was seen a few times. This chain connects TRBV12-3 or TRBV12-4 to TRBJ1-2, with TRBD1 matching 8 bases. The junction had 7 bases not matched to a gene; V was cut back by 5 bases and J by 5 bases. The length of the CDR3 is 14 residues. The CDR3 spells CASSDFRGRYGYTF. The CDR3 coding sequence is TGTGCCAGCAGTGACTTCAGGGGGCGTTATGGCTACACCTTC.

The CDR3 reads CASSQMRNTEAFF. The CDR3 DNA reads as TGCGCCAGCAGCCAAATGAGGAACACTGAAGCTTTCTTT. The genes are TRBV4-1 and TRBJ1-1, with no clear D. V dropped 2 bases and J dropped 1 base, with 5 bases sitting between them. There are 13 residues in the CDR3. The germline gives CDR1 MGHRA, CDR2 YSYEKL.

This clonotype was counted only a few times. The chain couples TRBV12-3 or TRBV12-4 to TRBJ2-7; D not certain. The CDR3 consists of 13 residues. V gave up 3 bases and J gave up 2 bases, with 8 bases separating them. The CDR3 here is CASSFNSAYEQYF. In DNA form, the CDR3 reads TGTGCCAGCAGTTTCAACTCAGCCTACGAGCAGTACTTC.

The chain recombines TRBV29-1 with TRBJ2-7; D is possibly TRBD1 or TRBD2 (6 bases each). The CDR3 totals 13 residues. The germline V and J ends were trimmed by 7 bases and 5 bases, with 18 bases remaining between them. Germline CDR1 and CDR2: SQVTM and ANQGSEA. The CDR3 sequence is CSAGGTTVHEQYF. Written as DNA, the CDR3 is TGCAGCGCCGGAGGGACAACCGTCCACGAGCAGTACTTC.

A few counts support this clonotype. This chain joins TRBV29-1 and TRBJ1-1, with D perhaps TRBD1 (6 bases). This CDR3 spans 13 amino acids. V was cut by 4 bases and J by 2 bases, with 11 bases left in between. Germline V gives CDR1 SQVTM, CDR2 ANQGSEA. The CDR3 loop reads CSVARTDNTEAFF. The CDR3 bases are TGCAGCGTTGCACGGACAGATAACACTGAAGCTTTCTTT. Filled out from reference TRBV29-1 and TRBJ1-1, the complete variable domain reads SAVISQKPSRDICQRGTSLTIQCQVDSQVTMMFWYRQQPGQSLTLIATANQGSEATYESGFVIDKFPISRPNLTFSTLTVSNMSPEDSSIYLCSVARTDNTEAFFGQGTRLTVV.

This rearrangement joins TRBV4-3 to TRBJ1-1, with a tentative D call TRBD1 (5 bases). Germline CDR1 reads LGHNA; CDR2 reads YSLEER. This CDR3 has 15 amino acids. Trimming left V 4 bases short and J 5 bases short, with 17 bases between. The CDR3 sequence is CASSLSGAVATEAFF. The CDR3 coding sequence is TGCGCCAGCAGCCTCTCCGGGGCCGTGGCTACTGAAGCTTTCTTT.

The chain is built from TRBV5-1 and TRBJ1-4; D may be TRBD1 (5 bases). The V end was cut by 4 bases, the J end by 4 bases, with 14 bases between. Germline CDR1 is SGHRS and CDR2 is YFSETQ. The CDR3 extends over 15 amino acids. The CDR3 DNA follows: TGCGCCAGCAGCCCAGCGGGGCGCGATAATGAAAAACTGTTTTTT. Its protein product is CASSPAGRDNEKLFF.

In this sample, this clonotype turned up a few times. The V gene is TRBV20-1, the J gene TRBJ1-5, with 8 bases identical to TRBD1. CDR1 and CDR2 (germline): DFQATT, SNEGSKA (reference sequence). This CDR3 has 15 amino acids. V gave up 5 bases and J gave up 4 bases; unmatched junction bases: 10. The CDR3 coding sequence is TGCAGTGCTCACGCTGGCAGGGGGCAAAATCAGCCCCAGCATTTT. Its translation: CSAHAGRGQNQPQHF.

This clonotype was observed a few times. The V and J genes are TRBV10-3 and TRBJ2-5, with TRBD1 matching over 12 bases. The V segment lost 8 bases and the J segment 4 bases; nucleotides outside the gene matches: 5. The CDR3 is 14 amino acids. Germline values: CDR1 ENHRY, CDR2 SYGVKD. The CDR3 loop reads CAIGGDRGLETQYF. The CDR3 DNA is TGTGCCATCGGCGGGGACAGGGGGCTAGAGACCCAGTACTTC.

This clonotype was seen a few times. The V call is TRBV5-1, the J call TRBJ1-2, with D uncertain. V lost 0 bases and J 8 bases, leaving 20 bases between the germline ends. Germline CDR1 and CDR2: SGHRS and YFSETQ. There are 16 residues in the CDR3. CDR3 region: CASSLDRSPGVVGYTF. CDR3 coding DNA: TGCGCCAGCAGCTTGGATCGGTCCCCCGGGGTGGTCGGCTACACCTTC.

There are a few counts of this clonotype. This sequence joins TRBV29-1 and TRBJ2-2; tentative D call: TRBD2 (6 bases). V was clipped by 5 bases and J by 8 bases, with 9 bases between them. Germline V gene data show CDR1 as SQVTM and CDR2 as ANQGSEA. The CDR3 is 11 residues long. The CDR3, as DNA: TGCAGCGTTCAGGGAGGTGGGGAGCTGTTTTTT. The encoded protein is CSVQGGGELFF.

The rearrangement joins TRBV5-6 to TRBJ1-6; D is unclear. V was trimmed by 0 bases and J by 4 bases, leaving 8 bases between them. Germline V lookup: CDR1 SGHDT, CDR2 YYEEEE. The length of the CDR3 is 15 residues. This CDR3 is CASSLVRRYNSPLHF. The CDR3 nucleotides read TGTGCCAGCAGCTTGGTCCGACGGTATAATTCACCCCTCCACTTT. Together with reference TRBV5-6 and TRBJ1-6, the CDR3 gives the full variable domain: DAGVTQSPTHLIKTRGQQVTLRCSPKSGHDTVSWYQQALGQGPQFIFQYYEEEERQRGNFPDRFSGHQFPNYSSELNVNALLLGDSALYLCASSLVRRYNSPLHFGNGTRLTVT.

This clonotype has just a few counts. This chain links TRBV7-6 with TRBJ2-1; a possible D gene is TRBD2 (6 bases). In germline, CDR1 is SGHVS, CDR2 FNYEAQ. The CDR3 spans 16 residues. Between the trimmed V and J ends, which lost 6 bases and 0 bases, there was a span of 15 bases. CDR3 sequence reads: CASSFSGTFSYNEQFF. CDR3 bases: TGTGCCAGCAGTTTTTCCGGGACTTTCTCCTACAATGAGCAGTTCTTC. The full variable domain, with the rest looked up from reference TRBV7-6 and TRBJ2-1, is GAGVSQSPRYKVTKRGQDVALRCDPISGHVSLYWYRQALGQGPEFLTYFNYEAQQDKSGLPNDRFSAERPEGSISTLTIQRTEQRDSAMYRCASSFSGTFSYNEQFFGPGTRLTVL.